A single sample is the source of the 23 T cell receptor beta chains below, sequenced in a study of preoperative IRX-2 immunotherapy in early breast cancer. Here immunoSEQ multiplex PCR was the method, and the copy in TCRdb shows in-frame clones only, minus some. The sample lists tens of thousands of clones, 90% occurring once. Regarding treatment: preoperative locoregional IRX-2 cytokine immunotherapy. This material was collected from a patient treated with IRX-2 immunotherapy. These receptors all come from a human donor with breast cancer.

V and J are TRBV18 and TRBJ2-7; TRBD1 is a possible D gene (5 bases). V was shortened by 4 bases and J by 6 bases, with 10 bases between the two germline ends. Germline V gene sequence: CDR1 KGHSH, CDR2 LQKENI. The CDR3 runs to 12 residues. CDR3 bases: TGTGCCAGCTCACGGGAAAGGGGCGAGCAGTACTTC. Translated: CASSRERGEQYF.

This clone was found once. CDR3 in amino acids: CASSSQDRSSYEQYF. The CDR3, as DNA: TGTGCCAGCAGCTCCCAGGACAGGAGCTCCTACGAGCAGTACTTC. V gene TRBV5-4 combines with J gene TRBJ2-7, with 7 bases that match TRBD1. This CDR3 is built from 15 residues. Trimming took 3 bases from V and 0 from J; bases not matched to a gene: 6. Germline V gene lookup returns CDR1 SGHNT and CDR2 YYREEE (reference sequence).

The gene calls are TRBV5-4 and TRBJ2-7; a possible D gene is TRBD1 (6 bases). This CDR3 spans 17 amino acids. Deletions cut 4 bases from V and 0 bases from J, with 20 bases between. Germline lookup yields CDR1 SGHNT and CDR2 YYREEE (reference sequence). The CDR3 protein is CASSPGDWDTSSYEQYF. CDR3 nucleotide sequence: TGTGCCAGCAGCCCGGGCGACTGGGACACCAGCTCCTACGAGCAGTACTTC.

V is TRBV18 and J is TRBJ2-7, with 8 bases matching TRBD1. V was clipped by 4 bases and J by 2 bases; unmatched bases: 4. CDR1 is KGHSH, CDR2 LQKENI, per germline. The CDR3 extends over 14 amino acids. The CDR3, as DNA: TGTGCCAGCTCACTAGGACAGGGTCCCTACGAGCAGTACTTC. It is translated as CASSLGQGPYEQYF.

The DNA of the CDR3 is TGCAGCGTCCAGGGGGCAAGCGCCAATGAGCAGTTCTTC. It yields the protein CSVQGASANEQFF. This sequence joins TRBV29-1 and TRBJ2-1; 8 bases map to TRBD1. Germline V gene data show CDR1 as SQVTM and CDR2 as ANQGSEA. Trimming cost V 6 bases and J 6 bases; bases outside gene matches: 7. The CDR3 has 13 amino acids.

The rearrangement joins TRBV19 to TRBJ1-3; possible D gene TRBD1, 5 bases. The CDR3 runs 14 residues. The germline gives CDR1 LNHDA, CDR2 SQIVND (reference sequence). V was shortened by 7 bases and J by 0 bases, with 10 bases between the two germline ends. The CDR3 sequence: CASTGGSSGNTIYF. DNA for the CDR3: TGTGCCAGTACGGGGGGAAGCTCTGGAAACACCATATATTTT.

The rearrangement links TRBV30 to TRBJ1-5; D is ambiguous. The germline CDR1 and CDR2 sequences are GTSNPN and SVGIG (reference sequence). This CDR3 spans 12 amino acids. Trimming left V 1 base short and J 4 bases short, with 5 bases between. The CDR3 coding sequence is TGTGCCTGGAGTGATTCGAATCAGCCCCAGCATTTT. This sequence encodes CAWSDSNQPQHF.

This clone appeared once. The rearrangement joins TRBV10-1 to TRBJ2-2; D is uncertain. The CDR3 sequence is 12 residues long. Trimming removed 3 bases from V and 2 bases from J, with 1 base in between. From germline, CDR1 is WNHNN and CDR2 SYGVQD (reference sequence). CDR3 bases: TGCGCCAGCAGTGACAACACCGGGGAGCTGTTTTTT. Protein sequence: CASSDNTGELFF.

The chain couples TRBV18 to TRBJ2-7; TRBD1 matches 9 bases. This CDR3 has 14 amino acids. CDR1 and CDR2 from the germline V gene are KGHSH and LQKENI. The V and J ends lost 3 bases and 3 bases, in that order; junction bases with no gene match: 3. CDR3 protein: CASSPRQGDYEQYF. CDR3 DNA: TGTGCCAGCTCACCCCGACAGGGGGACTACGAGCAGTACTTC.

This rearrangement joins TRBV6-1 to TRBJ1-2; tentative D call: TRBD1 (5 bases). This CDR3 is built from 16 residues. The germline CDR1 and CDR2 sequences are MNHNS and SASEGT. Between the trimmed V and J ends, which lost 2 bases and 2 bases, there was a span of 15 bases. Here the CDR3 DNA reads TGTGCCAGCAGTGAAAGTTTGGGCAGGGCAAACTATGGCTACACCTTC. Encoded protein: CASSESLGRANYGYTF.

The chain joins TRBV28 to TRBJ2-3; TRBD1 aligns across 10 bases. This CDR3 region has 15 residues. The germline V gene has CDR1 MDHEN and CDR2 SYDVKM. The V and J ends lost 6 bases and 4 bases, in that order; junction bases with no gene match: 7. The CDR3 nucleotides are TGTGCCAGCAGGTTTCCGGGACAGGGGCCAGATACGCAGTATTTT. Translating it yields CASRFPGQGPDTQYF.

The V gene is TRBV10-3, the J gene TRBJ1-2; perhaps TRBD1 as D (5 bases). Trimming cost V 0 bases and J 8 bases, with 13 bases left between them. The germline CDR1 and CDR2 sequences are ENHRY and SYGVKD. The CDR3 totals 14 residues. The DNA of the CDR3 is TGTGCCATCAGTGAGTCGGCGGGGGAGGAAGGCTACACCTTC. The encoded protein is CAISESAGEEGYTF.

This clone was counted a single time. This chain connects TRBV19 to TRBJ2-5, with no clear D. V was shortened by 3 bases and J by 6 bases, with 11 bases between the two germline ends. Germline V gives CDR1 LNHDA, CDR2 SQIVND (reference sequence). The CDR3 length is 13 residues. The CDR3, as DNA: TGTGCCAGTAGTATGGGCGCGGCGAAGACCCAGTACTTC. This translates into CASSMGAAKTQYF.

The chain has TRBV19 and TRBJ1-2, with TRBD1 matching 9 bases. Per germline, CDR1 LNHDA and CDR2 SQIVND (reference sequence). V lost 6 bases, J lost 4 bases, and 9 bases stayed unmatched. This CDR3 has 15 amino acids. The CDR3 bases are TGTGCCAGTAGGCTCGGGACAGGGATTGCCTATGGCTACACCTTC. Residues: CASRLGTGIAYGYTF.

This sequence joins TRBV7-8 and TRBJ2-3; D not resolved. This CDR3 contains 13 residues. Germline V lookup: CDR1 SGHVS, CDR2 FQNEAQ. V lost 4 bases to trimming and J lost 5 bases, with 10 bases between them. The CDR3 is CASSSTLEDTQYF. CDR3 bases: TGTGCCAGCAGCTCGACGTTGGAAGATACGCAGTATTTT.

This clone has just one count. The chain uses TRBV7-2 and TRBJ1-2; TRBD1 matches at 9 bases. J was trimmed by 5 bases and V by 1 base; bases with no gene match: 2. CDR3 length: 14 amino acids. Germline V CDR1 and CDR2: SGHTA, FQGNSA. The DNA of the CDR3 is TGTGCCAGCAGCTTAGTACAGGGGGCGTATGGCTACACCTTC. Its protein product is CASSLVQGAYGYTF.

The chain employs TRBV5-1 and TRBJ2-1; 13 bases match TRBD2. CDR3 size: 15 residues. Germline V gene data show CDR1 as SGHRS and CDR2 as YFSETQ. The V segment lost 3 bases and the J segment 9 bases; nucleotides outside the gene matches: 6. CDR3 region: CASSSGLAGIGEQFF. The CDR3 DNA reads TGCGCCAGCAGCTCGGGACTAGCGGGAATAGGTGAGCAGTTCTTC.

J is TRBJ2-1 and V is TRBV27, with 8 positions matching TRBD1. J was trimmed by 5 bases and V by 2 bases; bases with no gene match: 8. CDR1 and CDR2 (germline): MNHEY, SMNVEV (reference sequence). The CDR3 is made up of 16 amino acids. The CDR3 region is CASSLTRDRPHNEQFF. CDR3 bases: TGTGCCAGCAGTTTAACCCGGGACAGGCCCCACAATGAGCAGTTCTTC.

The chain has TRBV2 and TRBJ2-2, with D maybe TRBD1 (6 bases). Germline V CDR1 and CDR2: SNHLY, FYNNEI. This CDR3 is built from 15 residues. Trimming stripped 7 bases from V and 1 base from J, with 13 bases between. The CDR3 DNA reads as TGTGCCAGCACCCGGAACAGGGAGAACACCGGGGAGCTGTTTTTT. Amino acid sequence: CASTRNRENTGELFF.

This clone was seen just once. The chain is built from TRBV5-1 and TRBJ2-7, with a weak D call TRBD1 (5 bases). Germline CDR1 and CDR2: SGHRS and YFSETQ. The CDR3 loop spans 15 amino acids. V gave up 0 bases and J gave up 7 bases, with 17 bases separating them. The CDR3 DNA reads TGCGCCAGCAGCTTGGACAGGCCAAACTCAGGGGAGCAGTACTTC. It specifies CASSLDRPNSGEQYF.

The V gene is TRBV6-6, the J gene TRBJ1-2; no reliable D call. V gave up 2 bases and J gave up 8 bases, with 3 bases separating them. Germline V gives CDR1 MNHNY, CDR2 SVGAGI (reference sequence). The CDR3 is made up of 10 amino acids. CDR3 in amino acids: CASSYTGYTF. The CDR3 region has the DNA TGTGCCAGCAGTTACACCGGCTACACCTTC.

The chain joins TRBV18 to TRBJ1-2; 7 nucleotides line up with TRBD1. In germline, CDR1 is KGHSH, CDR2 LQKENI. J lost 4 bases, V lost 3 bases, and 11 bases had no gene match. This CDR3 has 16 amino acids. This CDR3 reads CASSPIDRALGYGYTF. CDR3 coding DNA: TGTGCCAGCTCACCGATAGACAGGGCCTTAGGCTATGGCTACACCTTC.

The chain carries TRBV7-2 and TRBJ2-6; D tentatively reads TRBD1 or TRBD2 (5 bases each). The germline gives CDR1 SGHTA, CDR2 FQGNSA. The CDR3 loop spans 18 amino acids. Trimming removed 4 bases from V and 0 bases from J, with 16 bases in between. The CDR3 loop is CASSSTGTSRSGANVLTF. The CDR3 nucleotides read TGTGCCAGCAGCTCGACCGGGACGTCCCGCTCTGGGGCCAACGTCCTGACTTTC.